The rows below give T cell receptor beta chains drawn from one sample of a study of blood T cell repertoires in COVID-19. Data came from immunoSEQ multiplex PCR; TCRdb stores just in-frame clones and leaves some out. The sample holds around 320,000 clones, around nine tenths seen once. The sequencing sample was made of peripheral blood. Source of these receptors: a woman aged 25 to 39 with COVID-19, enrolled during active disease. CDR3s include the opening cysteine and the closing phenylalanine or tryptophan. The D gene is left open where the match is weak. Size is omitted from some rows. Given values are once, few, many or a class for expanded clones.

TRBV5-1	NA	14	NA	TRBJ1-1	TGCGCCAGCAGGTCCGGGGCGGGGGACACTGAAGCTTTCTTT	CASRSGAGDTEAFF
TRBV9	NA	14	NA	TRBJ1-4	TGTGCCAGCAGCGAGACAGGTCGCGGGGAAAAACTGTTTTTT	CASSETGRGEKLFF
TRBV6-1	TRBD2	14	once	TRBJ2-1	TGTGCCAGCAGTGAACGGGGGGGGTACAATGAGCAGTTCTTC	CASSERGGYNEQFF
TRBV18	NA	14	NA	TRBJ1-4	TGTGCCAGCTCACCAGGACGGGGTCATGAAAAACTGTTTTTT	CASSPGRGHEKLFF
TRBV4-1	TRBD1	15	once	TRBJ1-1	TGCGCCAGCAGCCGTGGACAGGGATGGGGCACTGAAGCTTTCTTT	CASSRGQGWGTEAFF
TRBV6-5	NA	14	NA	TRBJ2-1	TGTGCCGGCTCGAGGGCACAGAACTACAATGAGCAGTTCTTC	CAGSRAQNYNEQFF
TRBV2	NA	13	once	TRBJ1-2	TGTGCCAGCAGTGACAGGGTTGGCTATGGCTACACCTTC	CASSDRVGYGYTF
TRBV11-2	NA	15	NA	TRBJ1-1	TGTGCCAGCAGCTTAGAAGCGTGGTCGGGCACTGAAGCTTTCTTT	CASSLEAWSGTEAFF
TRBV6-5	NA	13	NA	TRBJ1-1	TGTGCCAGCAGCATGGCCGGGACAAAGGTGGCTTTCTTT	CASSMAGTKVAFF
TRBV19	NA	11	NA	TRBJ2-1	TGTGCCAGTACAGAAAACAATGAGCAGTTCTTC	CASTENNEQFF
TRBV30	NA	14	NA	TRBJ1-2	TGTGCCTGGAGTGTACAAGTGAACAGCTATGGCTACACCTTC	CAWSVQVNSYGYTF
TRBV6-5	NA	15	NA	TRBJ1-6	TGTGCCAGCAGTTACCGTAGGGGGACGAGATCACCCCTCCACTTT	CASSYRRGTRSPLHF
TRBV10-2	NA	12	NA	TRBJ2-7	TGCGCCAGCAGTGAGGTCGCGAACGAGCAGTACTTC	CASSEVANEQYF
TRBV7-6	NA	16	NA	TRBJ1-6	TGTGCCAGCAGCTTAGCGGGGGGGCGCGCAAGTAGTACCCTCCACTTT	CASSLAGGRASSTLHF
TRBV7-2	NA	16	once	TRBJ1-3	TGTGCCAGCAGCTTAGTAACAGGGTTCTTTGGAAACACCATATATTTT	CASSLVTGFFGNTIYF
TRBV12-3/TRBV12-4	TRBD1	13	NA	TRBJ2-4	TGTGCCAGCAGCCCGGGACAGGGAAACATTCAGTACTTC	CASSPGQGNIQYF
TRBV27	NA	14	NA	TRBJ2-7	TGTGCCAGCAGTTTAAATCCAGTCTCCTACGAGCAGTACTTC	CASSLNPVSYEQYF
TRBV19	NA	16	NA	TRBJ2-4	TGTGCCAGTAGTAACCCGGGACAAGGAGCCAAAAACATTCAGTACTTC	CASSNPGQGAKNIQYF
TRBV7-9	NA	15	NA	TRBJ1-1	TGTGCCAGCAGCGTAATACAGGGACCATACACTGAAGCTTTCTTT	CASSVIQGPYTEAFF
TRBV21-1	NA	15	few	TRBJ2-3	TGTGCCAGCAGGGGATCGAGCGGGAGCACAGATACGCAGTATTTT	CASRGSSGSTDTQYF
TRBV24-1	TRBD1	13	NA	TRBJ2-2	TGTGCCACCAGTCGGAACAGGGGGGGGGAGCTGTTTTTT	CATSRNRGGELFF
TRBV4-1	NA	14	NA	TRBJ1-2	TGCGCCAGCAGCCAGACAACGACGGGGGGCGGCTACACCTTC	CASSQTTTGGGYTF
TRBV7-2	NA	12	few	TRBJ1-3	TGTGCCAGCAGCTTAAACATCAAGACCATATATTTT	CASSLNIKTIYF
TRBV27	NA	15	NA	TRBJ1-4	TGTGCCAGCAGTTCTCTATGGGGACAACGGGAAAAACTGTTTTTT	CASSSLWGQREKLFF
TRBV10-3	TRBD2	15	NA	TRBJ2-5	TGTGCCATCAGCGGGGCCAGCGGGGGCCAAGAGACCCAGTACTTC	CAISGASGGQETQYF
TRBV11-2	TRBD1	15	NA	TRBJ1-2	TGTGCCAGCAGCGCACGACAGGGGGGAAGCTATGGCTACACCTTC	CASSARQGGSYGYTF
TRBV2	NA	13	NA	TRBJ1-2	TGTGCCACCGCCCCCGGACAGAGTTATGGCTACACCTTC	CATAPGQSYGYTF
TRBV5-1	NA	15	NA	TRBJ2-5	TGCGCCAGCAGCTTTACGTCGGGGGGCGGGGAGACCCAGTACTTC	CASSFTSGGGETQYF
TRBV2	TRBD1	11	NA	TRBJ1-4	TGTGCCAGCAGTCAGGGGGGTAGGCTGTTTTTT	CASSQGGRLFF
TRBV11-2	NA	12	NA	TRBJ1-2	TGTGCCAGCAGCTTCAGGGGTTATGGCTACACCTTC	CASSFRGYGYTF
TRBV27	TRBD1	13	NA	TRBJ1-1	TGTGCCAGCCTCAGGGGGGCTGGCACTGAAGCTTTCTTT	CASLRGAGTEAFF
TRBV15	NA	12	NA	TRBJ2-3	TGTGCCACCTCCGGGGGAAAAGCTACGCAGTATTTT	CATSGGKATQYF
TRBV4-1	NA	12	NA	TRBJ2-3	TGCGCCAGCAGCCCCGCCGGGGATACGCAGTATTTT	CASSPAGDTQYF
TRBV4-2	TRBD2	12	once	TRBJ2-1	TGTGCCAGCAGGGGGAGGACTAGTTTTTGGTTCTTC	CASRGRTSFWFF
TRBV27	TRBD1	15	once	TRBJ1-4	TGTGCCAGCAGCGAAGGGGGCTTTGCTAATGAAAAACTGTTTTTT	CASSEGGFANEKLFF
TRBV5-4	TRBD1	14	NA	TRBJ1-4	TGTGCCAGCAGCCGGACAGGGAAGGAAGAAAAACTGTTTTTT	CASSRTGKEEKLFF
TRBV5-6	TRBD1	11	NA	TRBJ1-1	TGTGCCAGCAGCGGGACAGGGGAAGCTTTCTTT	CASSGTGEAFF
TRBV25-1	TRBD1	17	NA	TRBJ2-5	TGTGCCAGCAGTGAATCGAGGGTAGGGGGCCACCAAGAGACCCAGTACTTC	CASSESRVGGHQETQYF
TRBV28	NA	16	NA	TRBJ1-1	TGTGCCAGCACCACAGTGTCCAGGGCGAAGAACACTGAAGCTTTCTTT	CASTTVSRAKNTEAFF
TRBV6-5	NA	14	NA	TRBJ2-3	TGTGCTACCAAGGAGGGGCCTACGAGAAATACGCAGTATTTT	CATKEGPTRNTQYF
TRBV28	TRBD1	15	NA	TRBJ2-1	TGTGCCAGCAGCGGGCCGGGACAGGGGACCAATGAGCAGTTCTTC	CASSGPGQGTNEQFF
TRBV5-1	TRBD2	12	NA	TRBJ2-5	TGCGCCAGCAGCGCGGGGGGAGAGACCCAGTACTTC	CASSAGGETQYF
TRBV27	TRBD1	15	NA	TRBJ1-6	TGTGCCAGCAGTCCCATGACAGGGGGCAACTCACCCCTCCACTTT	CASSPMTGGNSPLHF
TRBV14	NA	12	NA	TRBJ2-7	TGTGCCAGCGCGGTTAGGCCCTACGAGCAGTACTTC	CASAVRPYEQYF
TRBV6-1	TRBD1	15	NA	TRBJ1-6	TGTGCCAGCACTAGACAGGGGGCCTATAATTCACCCCTCCACTTT	CASTRQGAYNSPLHF
TRBV2	NA	14	NA	TRBJ2-5	TGTGCCAGCACTAGGCAGGGTGGACAAGAGACCCAGTACTTC	CASTRQGGQETQYF
TRBV3-1/TRBV3-2	TRBD2	14	NA	TRBJ2-1	TGTGCCAGCAGCCAATCTAGCGGGGGACGAGAGCAGTTCTTC	CASSQSSGGREQFF
TRBV6-5	TRBD1	15	NA	TRBJ1-2	TGTGCCAGCAGTTACGGGGGCAGGGGGGCCTATGGCTACACCTTC	CASSYGGRGAYGYTF
TRBV6-5	NA	13	NA	TRBJ2-7	TGTGCCAGCAGCCCGACAGAGGCCTACGAGCAGTACTTC	CASSPTEAYEQYF
TRBV6-5	NA	13	few	TRBJ1-1	TGTGCCAGCAGTTACTCTAGTTCCAGGGAAGCTTTCTTT	CASSYSSSREAFF
TRBV19	TRBD1	15	NA	TRBJ1-2	TGTGCCAGTAGCCCCAACGGACAGGGGATCTATGGCTACACCTTC	CASSPNGQGIYGYTF
TRBV28	TRBD1	14	NA	TRBJ1-3	TGTGCCAGCAGTTCGACAGGGGCCGGAAACACCATATATTTT	CASSSTGAGNTIYF
TRBV2	NA	13	NA	TRBJ1-1	TGTGCCAGCAATAGACAGATGAACACTGAAGCTTTCTTT	CASNRQMNTEAFF
TRBV3-1/TRBV3-2	TRBD2	15	NA	TRBJ2-1	TGTGCCAGCAGCCAAGGATTAGCGGGGACCCATGAGCAGTTCTTC	CASSQGLAGTHEQFF
TRBV19	TRBD1	15	NA	TRBJ2-7	TGTGCCAGTAGCCCTGCATTGGGACAGGGATACGAGCAGTACTTC	CASSPALGQGYEQYF
TRBV6-5	TRBD1	16	NA	TRBJ2-3	TGTGCCAGCAGTTACCAGTCAGGGGGCGGCACAGATACGCAGTATTTT	CASSYQSGGGTDTQYF
TRBV10-3	TRBD1	18	NA	TRBJ2-7	TGTGCCATCAACGATTCCGGGACAGGGCGCGTTGGGTCCTACGAGCAGTACTTC	CAINDSGTGRVGSYEQYF